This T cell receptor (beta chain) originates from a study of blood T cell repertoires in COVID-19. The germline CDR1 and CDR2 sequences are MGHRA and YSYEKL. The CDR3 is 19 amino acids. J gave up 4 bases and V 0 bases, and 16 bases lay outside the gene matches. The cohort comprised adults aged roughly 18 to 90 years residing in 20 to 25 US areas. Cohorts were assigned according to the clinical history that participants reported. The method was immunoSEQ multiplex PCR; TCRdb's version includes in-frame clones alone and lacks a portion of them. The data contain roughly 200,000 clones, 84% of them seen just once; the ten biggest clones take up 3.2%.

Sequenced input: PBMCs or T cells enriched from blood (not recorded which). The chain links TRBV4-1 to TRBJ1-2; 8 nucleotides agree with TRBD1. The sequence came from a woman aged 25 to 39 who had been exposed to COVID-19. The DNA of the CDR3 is TGCGCCAGCAGCCAAGACGATAGCGGAGCCAGGGGGCCCCGCTATGGCTACACCTTC. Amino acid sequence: CASSQDDSGARGPRYGYTF.